A selection of T cell receptor beta chains follows, all from one sample in a study of shared clonotypes between healthy human individuals. Here immunoSEQ multiplex PCR was the method, and the copy in TCRdb shows in-frame clones only, minus some. The sample lists some 95,000 clones, 60% to 70% occurring once. The sequencing input was memory CD8+ T cells sorted from blood. These receptors were taken from a man aged 25 to 45 in good health. Both conserved end residues are part of each CDR3. The D gene is left open where the match is weak. Not every row has a clone size; where given, it reads once, few, many or a size class.

TGTGCCAGCAGTCCTGTATTTAGGGGCGCCTATGGCTACACCTTC	CASSPVFRGAYGYTF	once	TRBJ1-2	TRBV6-1	.
TGTGCCAGCAGCGTGTCATTAACCCCTACTGAAAAACTGTTTTTT	CASSVSLTPTEKLFF	.	TRBJ1-4	TRBV9	.
TGTGCCAGTAGTAACTCCGAGGAGGGGGCGACAATGAGCGAGCAGTACTTC	CASSNSEEGATMSEQYF	.	TRBJ2-7	TRBV19	.
TGTGCCAGCAGTTCAGTCGCAGGGGGCTCATCCGGGGAGCTGTTTTTT	CASSSVAGGSSGELFF	many	TRBJ2-2	TRBV28	TRBD1
TGTGCCAGCAGTGAAGTCTGGCAGGGCTCCTACGAGCAGTACTTC	CASSEVWQGSYEQYF	.	TRBJ2-7	TRBV6-4	.
TGTGCCAGCAGTGAAGTCGCGCCGTTATACGAGCAGTACTTC	CASSEVAPLYEQYF	.	TRBJ2-7	TRBV6-1	.
TGTGCCAGCAGTCAGGCCTCTCAGGGTGTGAGGAAGGATGAGCAGTTCTTC	CASSQASQGVRKDEQFF	.	TRBJ2-1	TRBV25-1	.
TGTGCCAGTGGGTACCGGAACACCGGGGAGCTGTTTTTT	CASGYRNTGELFF	few	TRBJ2-2	TRBV27	.
TGTGCCAGTAGTCCGGGAATAGCTGTCACAGATACGCAGTATTTT	CASSPGIAVTDTQYF	.	TRBJ2-3	TRBV19	.
TGCAGCGTCTCCCTGAGCTTGAGCTCCTACGAGCAGTACTTC	CSVSLSLSSYEQYF	.	TRBJ2-7	TRBV29-1	.
TGCAGCGTTGTGGGGGGAGAGGGTTCTGAAGCTTTCTTT	CSVVGGEGSEAFF	.	TRBJ1-1	TRBV29-1	.
TGTGCCAGCTCACCTAAAACAGGGGAAGCAAAACTGTTTTTT	CASSPKTGEAKLFF	.	TRBJ1-4	TRBV18	TRBD1
TGTGCCAGCAGCCGCCCGATGGGCATTCAGTACTTC	CASSRPMGIQYF	.	TRBJ2-4	TRBV7-2	.
TGTGCCAGCAGCTTCTCCGTATCCTCGGGGGAGCAGTACTTC	CASSFSVSSGEQYF	medium-sized	TRBJ2-7	TRBV5-4	.
TGTGCCAGCAGTGACGGGGCCGGGCAGTTCTTC	CASSDGAGQFF	.	TRBJ2-1	TRBV6-4	.
TGTGCCAGCAGCGCTTACAGGGGATGGACCTACGAGCAGTACTTC	CASSAYRGWTYEQYF	.	TRBJ2-7	TRBV2	TRBD1
TGCGCCAGCAGCCAAGATTTAGAGGACAGCTCCTACAATGAGCAGTTCTTC	CASSQDLEDSSYNEQFF	.	TRBJ2-1	TRBV4-3	.
TGTGCCAGTAGTTTGGCAGGGCCCGGGGAGCTGTTTTTT	CASSLAGPGELFF	.	TRBJ2-2	TRBV19	.
TGTGCCAGCACCGGTCTCGGGGGTACTGAAGCTTTCTTT	CASTGLGGTEAFF	.	TRBJ1-1	TRBV6-5	.
TGTGCCAGTAGCGGTCTAGCGGGGTGGGAGCAGTTCTTC	CASSGLAGWEQFF	.	TRBJ2-1	TRBV19	TRBD2
TGTGCCAGCAGCTTACGGAGAGGGAAGGACACCGGGGAGCTGTTTTTT	CASSLRRGKDTGELFF	.	TRBJ2-2	TRBV7-8	.
TGTGCCATCAGCCAGGACGGATCGAACACCGGGGAGCTGTTTTTT	CAISQDGSNTGELFF	.	TRBJ2-2	TRBV10-3	.
TGTGCCAGCAGCCTTTTTCTAGCGGAGGGGGGACAATCCTACAATGAGCAGTTCTTC	CASSLFLAEGGQSYNEQFF	.	TRBJ2-1	TRBV28	.
TGTGCCAGCAGCCCCCAGGGGGGCGCAGATACGCAGTATTTT	CASSPQGGADTQYF	once	TRBJ2-3	TRBV6-6	.
TGTGCCAGCAGACTTAGCAGGGCCGGTGGAGATACGCAGTATTTT	CASRLSRAGGDTQYF	.	TRBJ2-3	TRBV7-8	.
TGTGCCAGCAGCTCGGGTAGGACTAGCAACGAGCAGTACTTC	CASSSGRTSNEQYF	few	TRBJ2-7	TRBV5-4	TRBD2
TGTGCCAGCAGTGAGACCAGTAACACCGGGGAGCTGTTTTTT	CASSETSNTGELFF	.	TRBJ2-2	TRBV2	.
TGTGCCAGCATGGGGGGCTATGGCTACACCTTC	CASMGGYGYTF	few	TRBJ1-2	TRBV2	.
TGTGCCAGCAGCCCACGTGTGTTTTTT	CASSPRVFF	few	TRBJ2-2	TRBV3-1/TRBV3-2	.
TGTGCCAGCGCGCAATTGGGTAACTATGGCTACACCTTC	CASAQLGNYGYTF	.	TRBJ1-2	TRBV6-6	.
TGCGCCAGCCTTAGTTATATAGCGGGAGTTGTAGCCAATGAGCAGTTCTTC	CASLSYIAGVVANEQFF	once	TRBJ2-1	TRBV5-1	TRBD2
TGTGCCAGCAGCGAGGGGGCGTTAACCTACGAGCAGTACTTC	CASSEGALTYEQYF	.	TRBJ2-7	TRBV7-9	TRBD1
TGTGCCAGCAGTGCGGCCCCCACCTACGAGCAGTACTTC	CASSAAPTYEQYF	many	TRBJ2-7	TRBV6-5	.
TGTGCCAGCGGGGCAACCTCCTACGAGCAGTACTTC	CASGATSYEQYF	few	TRBJ2-7	TRBV28	.
TGTGCCAGCAGAGAATCCGGGACAGATGGCGGGGAGCTGTTTTTT	CASRESGTDGGELFF	.	TRBJ2-2	TRBV6-5	TRBD1
TGCGTCAGCAGCATTGACAGGGGTACTGAAGCTTTCTTT	CVSSIDRGTEAFF	.	TRBJ1-1	TRBV5-1	TRBD1
TGTGCCAGCAGCTTTTCCAGGGAATCCTCTGGAAACACCATATATTTT	CASSFSRESSGNTIYF	.	TRBJ1-3	TRBV11-2	.
TGTGCCAGCAGTCGGGGAACAGGGGAAGTCTACGAGCAGTACTTC	CASSRGTGEVYEQYF	.	TRBJ2-7	TRBV27	TRBD1
TGCGCCAGCAGGGGACTAGCGGGACTTGAGGAGCTGTTTTTT	CASRGLAGLEELFF	many	TRBJ2-2	TRBV4-1	TRBD2
TGTGCCAGCAGCTTAATGCACTACCAAGAGACCCAGTACTTC	CASSLMHYQETQYF	.	TRBJ2-5	TRBV7-2	.
TGTGCCAGCAGCCAAGATCTAGGGAGGAACCCCTACAATGAGCAGTTCTTC	CASSQDLGRNPYNEQFF	.	TRBJ2-1	TRBV4-2	.
TGTGCCAGTAGTATTAGCCAGTTTAACACAGATACGCAGTATTTT	CASSISQFNTDTQYF	once	TRBJ2-3	TRBV19	.
TGTGCCAGCAGCTATGGGACAGGGGGTCTTATCTACAATGAGCAGTTCTTC	CASSYGTGGLIYNEQFF	.	TRBJ2-1	TRBV7-8	TRBD1
TGCGCCAGCAGCTTTGTCGGACAGGGAAACACCATATATTTT	CASSFVGQGNTIYF	once	TRBJ1-3	TRBV5-1	.
TGTGCCAGCAGGGTGGGGGGGCCTGGAAACACCATATATTTT	CASRVGGPGNTIYF	.	TRBJ1-3	TRBV28	.
TGTGCCAGCAGTTGGGCCAACCTAGGGGGGGAGCTGTTTTTT	CASSWANLGGELFF	.	TRBJ2-2	TRBV6-5	.
TGTGCCAGCAGCATAAGTGCCTACGAGCAGTACTTC	CASSISAYEQYF	few	TRBJ2-7	TRBV7-2	.
TGCGCCAGCAGCCAAGATGTCTTGGCGGGAGGTATCTACGAGCAGTACTTC	CASSQDVLAGGIYEQYF	.	TRBJ2-7	TRBV4-3	TRBD2
TGTGCCAGCAGACCGGATCATGGCTACACCTTC	CASRPDHGYTF	many	TRBJ1-2	TRBV7-9	.
TGTGCCAGCAGCCGGACAGGGACCTTCTACGAGCAGTACTTC	CASSRTGTFYEQYF	.	TRBJ2-7	TRBV9	TRBD1
TGTGCCAGCAGTGAACAAGGCGGGGGCCAGGAGACCCAGTACTTC	CASSEQGGGQETQYF	.	TRBJ2-5	TRBV2	.
TGCACCAGCAGCCAAGAAACCCACGGAGGAATCAATCAGCCCCAGCATTTT	CTSSQETHGGINQPQHF	.	TRBJ1-5	TRBV1	.
TGTGCCAGTCAGCCTCGGGGGCGTAACTATGGCTACACCTTC	CASQPRGRNYGYTF	.	TRBJ1-2	TRBV5-6	.
TGTGCCAGTACAAAAAGGAGGGCGATCACCGGGGAGCTGTTTTTT	CASTKRRAITGELFF	.	TRBJ2-2	TRBV19	.
TGTGCCAGCAGCGCCGGTACTAGCGGCTCCTACGAGCAGTACTTC	CASSAGTSGSYEQYF	.	TRBJ2-7	TRBV6-4	TRBD2
TGTGCCATCAGTGCGGCAGGTCGGTCCGGGGAGCTGTTTTTT	CAISAAGRSGELFF	.	TRBJ2-2	TRBV10-3	.
TGCAGCGCCGGAGGCAGCCCCCAAATCTACGAGCAGTACTTC	CSAGGSPQIYEQYF	.	TRBJ2-7	TRBV29-1	.
TGTGCCACCAGCAGAACAGGGTCCGGGGAGCTGTTTTTT	CATSRTGSGELFF	.	TRBJ2-2	TRBV15	.
TGTGCCAGCAGCAAAGGACAGGGCACAGATACGCAGTATTTT	CASSKGQGTDTQYF	.	TRBJ2-3	TRBV21-1	.
TGCGCCAGCAGCACCAGACAGGGAACAGGGGCCGGGGAGCTGTTTTTT	CASSTRQGTGAGELFF	.	TRBJ2-2	TRBV5-1	TRBD1